Following are 22 T cell receptor beta chains from one sample sequenced in a study of CD8+ T cells in alopecia areata. Sequencing templates came from extracted RNA that was reverse transcribed into cDNA. Profiling relied on immunoSEQ multiplex PCR, and the TCRdb table lists in-frame clones only, not all of them. The sample lists 110,000 to 150,000 clones; approximately 49% were seen once. The material sequenced was CD4+ T cells sorted from blood, taken at week 0. These receptors were taken from a human donor with alopecia areata.

This clone has just a few counts. The V call is TRBV30, the J call TRBJ1-1; D call uncertain. The CDR3 contains 14 residues. Trimming took 3 bases from V and 2 from J, leaving 13 bases between them. Germline values: CDR1 GTSNPN, CDR2 SVGIG (reference sequence). This chain's CDR3 is CAWSPPLFNTEAFF. The CDR3 DNA follows: TGTGCCTGGAGCCCCCCACTTTTTAACACTGAAGCTTTCTTT.

The chain links TRBV5-1 to TRBJ2-5, with D unclear. The germline CDR1 and CDR2 sequences are SGHRS and YFSETQ. The CDR3 sequence is 14 residues long. Trimming removed 0 bases at V and 2 bases at J, with 8 bases between. CDR3 sequence (DNA): TGCGCCAGCAGCTTGGCGGACGGGCAAGAGACCCAGTACTTC. It is translated as CASSLADGQETQYF.

The V call is TRBV11-2, the J call TRBJ2-1, with D maybe TRBD2 (5 bases). V gave up 2 bases and J gave up 9 bases, with 14 bases separating them. Looked up from germline, CDR1 is SGHAT and CDR2 is FQNNGV. The CDR3 runs to 14 residues. CDR3 sequence (DNA): TGTGCCAGCAGCTTACTGAGGGCGGTCAGTGAGCAGTTCTTC. This sequence encodes CASSLLRAVSEQFF.

In this sample, this clone turned up a few times. The chain uses TRBV11-2 and TRBJ2-3, with 14 bases matching TRBD2. Germline lookup yields CDR1 SGHAT and CDR2 FQNNGV. The CDR3 spans 15 residues. V lost 3 bases, J lost 5 bases, and 1 base stayed unmatched. CDR3 protein: CASSLGTSGGDTQYF. The CDR3 DNA is TGTGCCAGCAGCTTGGGGACTAGCGGGGGAGATACGCAGTATTTT.

This chain uses TRBV4-2 with TRBJ2-3, with a possible D match to TRBD1 (5 bases). The V end lost 1 base, the J end lost 5 bases, and 13 bases lay between the germline ends. Germline CDR1 reads LGHNA; CDR2 reads YNFKEQ. This CDR3 is built from 15 residues. CDR3 coding DNA: TGTGCCAGCAGCCAAGCCTCCAGGGTAGGAGATACGCAGTATTTT. Translation gives CASSQASRVGDTQYF.

The chain has TRBV30 and TRBJ1-1; 7 positions agree with TRBD1. The CDR3 covers 16 residues. The ends lost 2 bases at V and 1 base at J; junction bases unmatched: 10. Germline V gene sequence: CDR1 GTSNPN, CDR2 SVGIG (reference sequence). The CDR3 loop reads CAWSPNRGSRNTEAFF. The CDR3 DNA sequence: TGTGCCTGGAGTCCTAACAGGGGATCGAGGAACACTGAAGCTTTCTTT.

The J gene is TRBJ1-2, the V gene TRBV9; 7 bases map to TRBD1. This CDR3 is built from 14 residues. The V and J ends lost 1 base and 2 bases, in that order; junction bases with no gene match: 2. Germline V gene lookup returns CDR1 SGDLS and CDR2 YYNGEE. CDR3: CASSVTDRNYGYTF. CDR3 DNA: TGTGCCAGCAGCGTAACGGACAGGAACTATGGCTACACCTTC. The full variable domain, with the rest looked up from reference TRBV9 and TRBJ1-2, is DSGVTQTPKHLITATGQRVTLRCSPRSGDLSVYWYQQSLDQGLQFLIQYYNGEERAKGNILERFSAQQFPDLHSELNLSSLELGDSALYFCASSVTDRNYGYTFGSGTRLTVV.

This rearrangement joins TRBV2 to TRBJ1-1; D gene uncertain. Between the trimmed V and J ends, which lost 4 bases and 1 base, there was a span of 10 bases. Germline assignment: CDR1 SNHLY and CDR2 FYNNEI. CDR3 length equals 14 residues. The CDR3 spells CASSVGIPNTEAFF. DNA for the CDR3: TGTGCCAGCAGTGTTGGAATACCGAACACTGAAGCTTTCTTT.

V gene TRBV11-2 combines with J gene TRBJ2-4; perhaps TRBD2 as D (6 bases). Germline CDR1 and CDR2: SGHAT and FQNNGV. The CDR3 sequence is 15 residues long. Trimming stripped 0 bases from V and 6 bases from J, with 12 bases between. Here the CDR3 DNA reads TGTGCCAGCAGCTTAGAACCTGCGGGATCAAACATTCAGTACTTC. It is translated as CASSLEPAGSNIQYF.

The rearrangement joins TRBV7-2 to TRBJ2-7, with 12 bases aligning to TRBD2. Germline CDR1 is SGHTA and CDR2 is FQGNSA. With 5 bases clipped from V and 7 bases from J, the junction kept 9 bases outside the gene matches. This CDR3 spans 15 amino acids. The CDR3 protein is CASSVRTSGIPEQYF. The CDR3 nucleotides are TGTGCCAGCAGCGTCAGGACTAGCGGGATCCCTGAGCAGTACTTC.

Relative to its sample, this clone is medium-sized. The rearrangement uses TRBV4-3 and TRBJ1-1, with D unclear. The CDR3 is 13 amino acids. Trimming took 0 bases from V and 7 from J, leaving 9 bases between them. Germline lookup yields CDR1 LGHNA and CDR2 YSLEER. Here the CDR3 reads CASSQDQAVEAFF. CDR3 DNA sequence: TGCGCCAGCAGCCAAGACCAGGCGGTTGAAGCTTTCTTT.

V is TRBV19 and J is TRBJ2-6; 9 positions agree with TRBD1. This CDR3 comprises 19 residues. Trimming took 7 bases from V and 1 from J; bases not matched to a gene: 14. Germline V CDR1 and CDR2: LNHDA, SQIVND (reference sequence). CDR3 DNA: TGTGCCAGTACCGCGCGAACGGGACAGGGTCGATCTGGGGCCAACGTCCTGACTTTC. It codes for CASTARTGQGRSGANVLTF.

The chain combines TRBV9 with TRBJ1-1; 7 bases match TRBD1. The junction had 5 bases not matched to a gene; V was cut back by 4 bases and J by 5 bases. The CDR3 totals 13 residues. The germline V gene encodes CDR1 SGDLS and CDR2 YYNGEE. The chain's CDR3 is CASSSGQRTEAFF. As DNA, the CDR3 is TGTGCCAGCAGCTCGGGACAGAGGACTGAAGCTTTCTTT.

The chain recombines TRBV5-1 with TRBJ1-2; D is unresolved. From germline, CDR1 is SGHRS and CDR2 YFSETQ. This CDR3 has 12 amino acids. The germline V and J ends were trimmed by 3 bases and 3 bases, with 6 bases remaining between them. The CDR3 nucleotides read TGCGCCAGCAGCTCAGAGCACTATGGCTACACCTTC. Protein product: CASSSEHYGYTF.

This sequence joins TRBV30 and TRBJ2-6; D assignment may be TRBD1 or TRBD2 (5 bases each). V dropped 5 bases and J dropped 0 bases, with 5 bases sitting between them. The CDR3 spans 13 residues. Looked up from germline, CDR1 is GTSNPN and CDR2 is SVGIG (reference sequence). The chain's CDR3 is CAWGTSGANVLTF. For the CDR3, the DNA is TGTGCCTGGGGGACCTCTGGGGCCAACGTCCTGACTTTC.

V usage is TRBV29-1 and J usage is TRBJ2-1; 16 bases match TRBD2. Germline loops: CDR1 SQVTM, CDR2 ANQGSEA. The J segment lost 9 bases and the V segment lost 3 bases, leaving 2 bases of the junction unmatched. This CDR3 region has 14 residues. This CDR3 is CSVEGTSGRAEQFF. Here the CDR3 DNA reads TGCAGCGTTGAGGGGACTAGCGGGAGGGCTGAGCAGTTCTTC.

This sequence joins TRBV29-1 and TRBJ2-7; the match to TRBD2 covers 12 bases. Germline loops: CDR1 SQVTM, CDR2 ANQGSEA. This CDR3 has 15 residues. J was trimmed by 5 bases and V by 2 bases; bases with no gene match: 7. CDR3 DNA sequence: TGCAGCGTTGAACTGACTAGCGGGAGCTTCAACGAGCAGTACTTC. Amino acid sequence: CSVELTSGSFNEQYF.

J is TRBJ2-1 and V is TRBV4-2; tentative D call: TRBD2 (6 bases). V lost 0 bases to trimming and J lost 15 bases, with 18 bases between them. The V gene's germline CDR1 is LGHNA and CDR2 YNFKEQ. The CDR3 totals 14 residues. CDR3 in amino acids: CASSQDWEDARGFF. The CDR3 bases are TGTGCCAGCAGCCAAGACTGGGAGGACGCCCGTGGGTTCTTC.

The CDR3 DNA reads as TGCAGCGTTGAAGAAACAGGCGGCACCCTCGAGACCCAGTACTTC. Encoded protein: CSVEETGGTLETQYF. The chain has TRBV29-1 and TRBJ2-5; the D gene is possibly TRBD1 (5 bases). Trimming removed 0 bases from V and 5 bases from J, with 16 bases in between. The CDR3 sequence is 15 residues long. Germline assignment: CDR1 SQVTM and CDR2 ANQGSEA.

This chain links TRBV11-2 with TRBJ2-3; no clear D. Germline lookup yields CDR1 SGHAT and CDR2 FQNNGV. The germline V and J ends were trimmed by 6 bases and 0 bases, with 10 bases remaining between them. This CDR3 contains 14 residues. The CDR3 bases are TGTGCCAGCAGGATCAGTGCTAGCACAGATACGCAGTATTTT. Translated: CASRISASTDTQYF.

The chain recombines TRBV6-1 with TRBJ1-1; D uncertain. V lost 1 base to trimming and J lost 4 bases, with 4 bases between them. The CDR3 has 12 residues. Germline assignment: CDR1 MNHNS and CDR2 SASEGT. CDR3 residues: CASSEVATEAFF. The CDR3 DNA sequence: TGTGCCAGCAGTGAAGTGGCCACTGAAGCTTTCTTT.

This clone was counted only a few times. V gene TRBV11-2 combines with J gene TRBJ2-7; 9 bases map to TRBD2. The V and J ends lost 1 base and 0 bases, in that order; junction bases with no gene match: 1. The CDR3 contains 15 residues. Germline assignment: CDR1 SGHAT and CDR2 FQNNGV. The CDR3 bases are TGTGCCAGCAGCTTAGGACTAGCGGACTCCTACGAGCAGTACTTC. This codes for CASSLGLADSYEQYF.